Included here is one TCR beta chain sequence, with context. This record comes from a study of monozygotic twins with inflammatory bowel disease. TCRdb reanalyzed the 5' RACE reads and collapses them to one entry per CDR3 protein, without DNA. The sample data list over 200,000 distinct CDR3 sequences. The CDR3 is 16 residues long. Sequenced: blood. The rearrangement joins TRBV12-3 or TRBV12-4 to TRBJ2-2; checking the TCRdb D call of TRBD1 is not possible without DNA. The TCR comes from a human donor with ulcerative colitis or Crohn's disease, or a healthy co-twin of an affected twin (not recorded which). CDR3 region: CASSLRGGPSTGELFF.